This T cell receptor beta chain came from a study of shared clonotypes between healthy human individuals. Study results and limitations: Sorted-subset sequencing, rarefaction showed, was incomplete despite large depth.

Details on this clone: The antigen is unknown.

The CDR3 totals 14 residues. CDR1 MNHEY and CDR2 SMNVEV come from the germline V gene (reference sequence). V dropped 5 bases and J dropped 5; count of bases not matched to a gene: 6. In the naive CD8 group, cells lacked CD45RO and were positively selected for CCR7, so terminally differentiated effector memory CD45RA+ cells were left out. Sequencing used immunoSEQ multiplex PCR; TCRdb keeps in-frame clones, though not all of them. The sample lists about 2.2 million clones, roughly 91% occurring once. The sample comprised naive CD8+ T cells from PBMCs. The V gene is TRBV27, the J gene TRBJ2-7, with 10 bases matching TRBD2. The clonotype originates from a man between 18 and 29 years old in good health. Some clones in this sample may be carry-over from other donors' samples. The CDR3 nucleotides are TGTGCCAGCAGTCCGCGGACTAGCGGAAACGAGCAGTACTTC. Translation: CASSPRTSGNEQYF.